The clone carrying this TCR beta chain was counted ten times or more. Its antigen is unknown. Germline values: CDR1 SNHLY, CDR2 FYNNEI. Trimming stripped 1 base from V and 6 bases from J, with 15 bases between. The CDR3 contains 16 residues. These data come from a study of read filtering for tumor transcriptome and immune sequencing. Molecular barcoded adaptors covering alpha/delta and beta/gamma chains were used on 400 to 450 ng RNA. Via MiXCR, TCRdb re-called the reads, giving one row per CDR3 protein. The profile shows roughly 130,000 distinct CDR3 sequences, under 15% of them singletons. Study-wide results and caveats: Compared with RNA-seq, IR-seq gave much higher clonotype depth and reliability.

What was sequenced was a population of CD138-negative cells sorted from bone marrow. This sequence was found in a donor aged 40 or older with multiple myeloma. The chain uses TRBV2 and TRBJ2-2; a possible D gene is TRBD2 (6 bases). The CDR3 DNA sequence: TGTGCCAGCAGTGAAGGGATGGGGGGAATGGCCGGGGAGCTGTTTTTT. It is translated as CASSEGMGGMAGELFF.